This TCR beta chain appears in the sequencing data of a study of cytomegalovirus exposure and HLA in healthy donors listed by TCRdb under 2017. Describing the broader study: An earlier analysis of approximately 590 of the donors reported 276 Gb of sequence data and some 120 million unique TCR beta sequences from 150 million to 200 million T cells. Around 300 gigabases of sequencing data and 70 million to 85 million unique TCR sequences were included in an early release covering about 700 HLA-typed donors. Of the approximately 400 genotyped donors, about 84% fell in the genetic ancestry cluster associated with self-reported Caucasian donors. The study was designed to test whether signatures of past pathogen exposure could be identified by cataloging public T cell receptors. The study profiled the T cell repertoires of 666 subjects by immunosequencing and related them to cytomegalovirus serostatus. In addition to the first cohort of 666 subjects, a separate validation cohort of about 120 different subjects was used. To predict cytomegalovirus infection status, the study combined high-throughput TCR immunosequencing, statistical association of individual TCRs with disease status, and machine learning. A later analysis re-examined previously published TCR beta repertoires from 500 to 700 donors and added high-resolution HLA genotyping to investigate patterns of TCR occurrence. The later analysis used no new phenotypic data to find candidate immune exposures, relying instead on TCR beta sequences and their occurrence across donors. An earlier analysis of 450 to 750 of the donors used high-throughput TCR beta sequencing to judge whether each TCR beta V gene segment behaved as functional or pseudogenic. Donor age, sex, ethnicity and CMV serostatus were compiled together with the repertoire data. Genome-wide SNP genotypes for about three fifths of the roughly 670 donors were used in a later genetic analysis, which treated that subset as a discovery cohort. All discovery cohort repertoires had been generated using a single sequencing platform. Class I and class II HLA loci were covered by the typing at four-digit resolution. Typing coverage differed by locus: A, B, C, DRB1 and DQB1 were typed in roughly 620-630 donors, DQA1 in approximately 520, DPA1 in roughly 590, and DPB1 in just under 490. Because of strong linkage in the cohort, 5 or 6 DR-DQ haplotypes were treated as single units for association and clustering. Among under 450 genotyped donors of the cohort, an average of about 240,000 unique TCR beta nucleotide sequences were sequenced per donor, around 20% of them non-productive.

As to this clone: What antigen it recognizes has not been identified. No much larger clone exists at a distance of one base, and base qualities are not known.

The library was obtained by the immunoSEQ multiplex PCR assay. For the multiplex PCR, a mixture combining 60 forward primers for TCR Vbeta segments and 13 reverse primers for TCR Jbeta segments was used. A multiplex PCR assay on genomic DNA amplified the CDR3 region of rearranged TCR beta genes. Amplified TCR beta libraries were sequenced as 87-base-pair reads on the Illumina HiSeq System. Regarding the original processing steps: A later analysis tallied tens of millions of unique TCR beta chains across the roughly 610 repertoires, and some 10 million of those chains were shared by two or more donors. Raw reads were error-corrected and collapsed into unique sequences with a nearest-neighbor algorithm that merged closely related sequences to remove PCR and sequencing errors. To assign V, D and J gene segments, CDR3 sequences were aligned to IMGT reference sequences. Each retained sequence needed at least a six-nucleotide match to both a V gene segment and a J gene segment. A rearrangement was called productive if the CDR3 had no stop codons and remained in frame with V and J, and every other rearrangement was called non-productive. CDR3 was defined according to IMGT convention as the region running from the second conserved V-encoded cysteine to the conserved J-encoded phenylalanine. In an earlier analysis of just under 600 of the donors, sequences lacking an unambiguous match to a single V gene segment were excluded. An earlier analysis of a few hundred of the donors called V segments functional above 56.7% productive rearrangements and segregating when the between-donor standard deviation exceeded 5%. A statistical classification framework was built for diagnosing cytomegalovirus status from the catalog of TCR beta chain sequences. In a later analysis, TCR nucleotide sequences were compared against IMGT/GENE-DB human TR gene sequences so that V and J genes could be assigned. The TCRdist pipeline was used in a later analysis to assign CDR3 sequences and most-parsimonious VDJ recombination scenarios. In a later analysis, each TCR beta chain was defined by its CDR3 amino acid sequence together with its V-gene family, and reads lacking a unique V-gene family were excluded. A later analysis removed 550 to 650 highly shared, low-generation-probability nucleotide sequences to deal with suspected cross-contamination and a sequencing artifact. A later analysis calculated a clonal expansion index for each public chain from normalized within-repertoire ranks of inferred template counts. In a later analysis, generation probabilities were computed with a VDJ recombination model fitted to out-of-frame rearrangements, and the resulting probabilities were checked against IGoR. In a later analysis, hypergeometric tests were used to score TCR-TCR, TCR-HLA and TCR-CMV co-occurrence, with a repertoire-size bias correction applied to TCR pairs. To estimate false discovery rates, a later analysis permuted the HLA or CMV assignments 20 times. In a later analysis, co-occurring TCRs were grouped with DBSCAN, and TCRdist sequence similarity was added when clustering was performed within HLA-allele-positive subsets. For co-occurrence clustering, repertoires with fewer than 30,000 or more than 120,000 public chains were excluded, along with about five repertoires with anomalous nucleotide sharing. TCRdb obtained this table from immuneACCESS and retained in-frame rearrangements with V and J assigned. These tables miss some clones; where compared with another copy, unresolved V genes account for less than half of the shortfall, and the remainder is unexplained. The V and J calls and clone size come from that table; D and trimming were worked out from the DNA. The sample data list 150,000 to 200,000 clones, and around 80% of these were observed just once. The ten largest clonotypes hold around 11% of the sample.

The cohort was made up of around 720 healthy bone marrow donors. At the time of sampling, all cohort members were nominally healthy, though unrecorded immune exposures were likely present. The donor was CMV seropositive and belonged to the group of more than 250 seropositive cohort members. A peripheral blood sample was collected from each donor, and TCR beta sequencing was performed on peripheral blood mononuclear cells. Genomic DNA was extracted from the blood cell samples with the Qiagen DNeasy Blood Extraction Kit. Overall study outcomes, separate from this receptor: According to a later analysis, most CMV-associated TCR beta chains appeared to be HLA-restricted, and the HLA associations seemed to be driven largely by CMV exposure. In a later genetic analysis, a missense DCLRE1C variant was associated with V-gene and J-gene trimming of TCR beta chains, and the association was replicated in an independent cohort. Most TCR sequences were seen in very few donors, while some public TCRs were found in many individuals. At a false discovery rate of 0.05, a later analysis linked roughly 17,000 TCR beta sequences to specific HLA alleles. The authors suggested that the approach could potentially be generalized to other disease states and immunological phenotypes. The classifier was reported to diagnose cytomegalovirus status with high specificity and sensitivity in both the original and validation cohorts. Linkage disequilibrium might explain the correlated functional status among segregating V segments, but an unknown experimental factor could not be ruled out. In a later analysis, HLA-associated TCR beta chains were found to be more clonally expanded and to have lower generation probabilities than equally common non-associated chains. For the cohort, immune exposure information was limited to CMV serostatus. Three of the identified cytomegalovirus-associated TCR beta chains were confirmed in vitro to be specific for cytomegalovirus antigens. When HLA alleles, especially DR and DQ, strongly co-occurred, TCR associations were difficult to assign to individual alleles. Compared with the 666-donor mean, donors in an Asian-associated ancestry cluster had fewer N-insertions in productive TCRs, according to a later genetic analysis. A total of about 180 TCR beta chains were listed by the study as associated with cytomegalovirus. In a later analysis, several top co-occurrence clusters were reported to appear linked to parvovirus B19, influenza, CMV and Epstein-Barr virus. In an earlier analysis of 587 of the donors, most TCR beta V segments were observed in productive rearrangements about 90% or about 30% of the time, broadly matching IMGT annotations. A later analysis found that TCR association rates varied across HLA loci, with DRB1 alleles showing the most associated TCRs and HLA-C alleles the fewest. HLA typing was unavailable for some donors at each locus, so association tests used only the typed subset. Sequencing depth was assumed to be roughly uniform across donors in the presence/absence analyses, though that assumption may not hold. Only TCR beta chains were sequenced in this cohort, and the absence of alpha or paired-chain data limited detectable features. A further reported finding was that TCR beta sequences accurately predicted the HLA-A and HLA-B alleles for most subjects in the first cohort. Because counts were too low, seventeen rarely observed V segments, including chromosome 9 orphons, were excluded from the earlier analysis of several hundred of the donors. A group of highly shared sequence variants was considered likely to be a technical artifact of the sequencing pipeline.

The sequenced sample was PBMCs. This sequence originates from a man aged 18 to 35 in good health and CMV-seropositive.

The DNA sequence is as follows: TGTGCCAGCACGGCGAGGCAAGCAGCAGATACGCAGTATTTT. This translates into CASTARQAADTQYF. The rearrangement joined TRBV27 to TRBJ2-3; the D gene cannot be resolved reliably. For CDR1 and CDR2, the germline V gene (reference sequence) lists MNHEY and SMNVEV. V is shortened by 7 bases, J by 4 bases, and the region joining them spans 15 bases. Spanning cysteine to phenylalanine, the CDR3 consists of 14 amino acids. Just the 42-base CDR3 DNA is kept, in frame starting at base 1.